This TCR beta chain came from a study of T cells after yellow fever vaccination. General observations from the study: In post-booster samples, most primary-vaccination clones reappeared (about 95% CD4, around 87% CD8). When the response was secondary, it was weaker but reached its peak faster, day 5 versus 15. There was a possibility that FACS-sorted repertoires contained abundant clonotypes contaminating from the bulk population.

The sample holds a few counts of this clonotype. Its target is not known. For TCR, cDNA came from 5'RACE template switching, which added a universal primer site and UMIs. Each CDR3 protein gets one entry after TCRdb re-called the 5' RACE reads with MiXCR. Of hundreds of thousands of distinct CDR3 sequences in the sample, around 4% were seen once. This material consisted of PBMCs, taken on the day of the yellow fever booster vaccination. This sequence was found in a man aged 18 to 30 who received the YFV17D yellow fever vaccine.

CDR3 protein: CASSLGSGGAPNTQYF. DNA of the CDR3: TGTGCCAGCAGCTTGGGTAGCGGGGGGGCCCCGAATACGCAGTATTTT. V and J are TRBV7-9 and TRBJ2-3; 11 bases are a match to TRBD2. The CDR3 covers 16 residues. Unmatched junction bases numbered 9, after V lost 3 bases and J lost 7 bases. Germline lookup yields CDR1 SEHNR and CDR2 FQNEAQ (reference sequence).